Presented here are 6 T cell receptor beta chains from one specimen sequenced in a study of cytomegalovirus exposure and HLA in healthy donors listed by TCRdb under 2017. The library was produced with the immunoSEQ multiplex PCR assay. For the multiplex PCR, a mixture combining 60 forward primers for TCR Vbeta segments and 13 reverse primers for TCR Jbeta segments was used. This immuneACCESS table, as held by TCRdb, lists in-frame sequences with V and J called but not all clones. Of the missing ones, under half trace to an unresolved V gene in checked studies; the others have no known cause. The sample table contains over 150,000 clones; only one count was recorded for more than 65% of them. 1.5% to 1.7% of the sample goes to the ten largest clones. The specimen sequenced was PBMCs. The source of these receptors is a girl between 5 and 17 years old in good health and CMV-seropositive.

The CDR3 DNA reads as TGTGCCAGCAGCGCGGTGGGTGTGGCGGGATTCGAGACCCAGTACTTC. Its translation: CASSAVGVAGFETQYF. The chain has TRBV9 and TRBJ2-5; D perhaps matches TRBD2 (6 bases). This CDR3 comprises 16 residues. Germline assignment: CDR1 SGDLS and CDR2 YYNGEE. Between the trimmed V and J ends, which lost 3 bases and 5 bases, there was a span of 20 bases.

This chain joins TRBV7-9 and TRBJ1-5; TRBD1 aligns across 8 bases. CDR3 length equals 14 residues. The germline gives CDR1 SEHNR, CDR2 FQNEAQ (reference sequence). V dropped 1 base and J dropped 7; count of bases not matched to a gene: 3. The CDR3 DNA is TGTGCCAGCAGCTTAGGGACAGGGAAACAGCCCCAGCATTTT. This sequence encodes CASSLGTGKQPQHF.

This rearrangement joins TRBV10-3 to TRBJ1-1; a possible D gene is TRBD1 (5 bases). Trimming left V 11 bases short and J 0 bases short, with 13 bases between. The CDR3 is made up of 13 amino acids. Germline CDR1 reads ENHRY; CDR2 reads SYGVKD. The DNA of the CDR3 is TGTGCCGCGGGGCCTGGCATGAACACTGAAGCTTTCTTT. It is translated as CAAGPGMNTEAFF.

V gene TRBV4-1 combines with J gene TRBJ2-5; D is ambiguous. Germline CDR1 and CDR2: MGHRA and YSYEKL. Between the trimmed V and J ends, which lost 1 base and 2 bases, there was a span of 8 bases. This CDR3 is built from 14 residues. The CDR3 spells CASSQGEAQETQYF. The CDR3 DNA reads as TGCGCCAGCAGCCAAGGTGAAGCTCAAGAGACCCAGTACTTC.

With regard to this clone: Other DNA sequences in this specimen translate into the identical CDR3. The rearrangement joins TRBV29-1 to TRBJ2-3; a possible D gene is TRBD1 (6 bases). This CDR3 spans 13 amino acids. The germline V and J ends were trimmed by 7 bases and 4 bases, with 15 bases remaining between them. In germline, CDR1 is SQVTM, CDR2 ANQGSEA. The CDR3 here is CSDGDTDPDTQYF. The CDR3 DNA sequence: TGCAGCGACGGGGACACGGATCCAGATACGCAGTATTTT.

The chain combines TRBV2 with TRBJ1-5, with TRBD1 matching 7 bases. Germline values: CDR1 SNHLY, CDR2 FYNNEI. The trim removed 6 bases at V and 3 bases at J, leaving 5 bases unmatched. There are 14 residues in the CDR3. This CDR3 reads CASRTTGVNQPQHF. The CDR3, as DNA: TGTGCCAGCAGGACCACAGGGGTCAATCAGCCCCAGCATTTT.